The 28 T cell receptor beta chains listed next were all sequenced from one sample in a study of blood T cell repertoires in COVID-19. Libraries were prepared by immunoSEQ multiplex PCR; TCRdb keeps only in-frame clonotypes and omits some of them. The table lists roughly 200,000 clones, approximately 85% of them singletons, with under 9.5% in the top ten. The specimen sequenced was peripheral blood. These receptors all come from a woman aged 55 to 70 with acute or convalescent COVID-19.

The chain has TRBV28 and TRBJ1-1; D remains unclear. The length of the CDR3 is 11 residues. The V end was cut by 8 bases, the J end by 11 bases, with 15 bases between. The germline CDR1 and CDR2 sequences are MDHEN and SYDVKM. In DNA, the CDR3 is TGTGCCAGCTCTGGTGAGGGAGAGGCTTTCTTT. Its protein is CASSGEGEAFF.

The V gene is TRBV28, the J gene TRBJ1-2; TRBD1 is a possible D gene (5 bases). The CDR3 loop spans 13 amino acids. Germline V gene data show CDR1 as MDHEN and CDR2 as SYDVKM. Deletions cut 4 bases from V and 8 bases from J, with 14 bases between. The CDR3 is CASSSPRVVGYTF. The CDR3 bases are TGTGCCAGCAGTTCCCCCAGGGTTGTCGGCTACACCTTC.

The chain links TRBV6-5 to TRBJ1-1; D is possibly TRBD1 (5 bases). Trimming took 7 bases from V and 0 from J, leaving 12 bases between them. The CDR3 is 14 residues long. Germline assignment: CDR1 MNHEY and CDR2 SVGAGI. Written as DNA, the CDR3 is TGTGCCAGCACCACAGGATCCTTGAACACTGAAGCTTTCTTT. The encoded protein is CASTTGSLNTEAFF.

The CDR3 DNA follows: TGTGCCAGTAGTCTCCCGGGACTAGTTTATGGCTACACCTTC. It translates to CASSLPGLVYGYTF. This sequence joins TRBV19 and TRBJ1-2; a weak D match, TRBD1 (5 bases). The V and J ends lost 5 bases and 5 bases respectively, with 15 bases between them. The CDR3 is 14 residues long. Looked up from germline, CDR1 is LNHDA and CDR2 is SQIVND (reference sequence).

The V gene is TRBV20-1, the J gene TRBJ1-2; D gene uncertain. The germline CDR1 and CDR2 sequences are DFQATT and SNEGSKA (reference sequence). The V gene lost 3 bases and the J gene lost 4 bases, with 9 bases spanning the gap. The CDR3 extends over 12 amino acids. This CDR3 is CSASTRSYGYTF. CDR3 in DNA: TGCAGTGCTAGTACAAGAAGCTATGGCTACACCTTC.

The rearrangement uses TRBV11-3 and TRBJ2-3; 7 nucleotides match TRBD1. V lost 4 bases to trimming and J lost 6 bases; unmatched junction nucleotides: 10. Germline-derived CDR1 and CDR2 are SGHNT and YENEEA. The CDR3 is 15 amino acids. CDR3 in amino acids: CASSSGAGGTDTQYF. The CDR3 nucleotides are TGTGCCAGCAGCTCCGGGGCAGGGGGTACGGATACGCAGTATTTT.

The V call is TRBV7-8, the J call TRBJ1-4; TRBD1 agrees at 9 bases. The V and J ends lost 3 bases and 5 bases, in that order; junction bases with no gene match: 1. The germline V gene has CDR1 SGHVS and CDR2 FQNEAQ. The CDR3 runs 14 residues. The CDR3 loop is CASSFGQGNEKLFF. Here the CDR3 DNA reads TGTGCCAGCAGCTTCGGACAGGGGAATGAAAAACTGTTTTTT.

The chain has TRBV3-1 (or the pseudogene TRBV3-2) and TRBJ2-2; TRBD2 matches at 9 bases. The J segment lost 5 bases and the V segment lost 1 base, leaving 17 bases of the junction unmatched. Germline V lookup: CDR1 LGHDT, CDR2 YNNKEL (reference sequence). This CDR3 spans 20 amino acids. The CDR3 DNA sequence: TGTGCCAGCAGCCAAGGAACGAACAGGGGTTGGCTAGCGGGAACCGGGGAGCTGTTTTTT. Encoded protein: CASSQGTNRGWLAGTGELFF.

This sequence joins TRBV7-9 and TRBJ2-5; TRBD1 is a possible D gene (5 bases). Trimming shortened V by 5 bases and J by 5 bases, and 12 bases separated the two germline ends. The CDR3 runs to 13 residues. From germline, CDR1 is SEHNR and CDR2 FQNEAQ (reference sequence). The CDR3 DNA is TGTGCCAGCAGCCTCCGTCCAGGGGAGACCCAGTACTTC. Amino acids: CASSLRPGETQYF.

V gene TRBV2 combines with J gene TRBJ1-1, with D maybe TRBD1 (5 bases). V was pared by 2 bases and J by 3 bases, with 16 bases between. Germline V CDR1 and CDR2: SNHLY, FYNNEI. The CDR3 sequence is 16 residues long. CDR3 in amino acids: CASSESAREGHTEAFF. CDR3 DNA sequence: TGTGCCAGCAGTGAATCAGCCAGGGAAGGTCACACTGAAGCTTTCTTT.

This chain uses TRBV29-1 with TRBJ2-3, with a possible D match to TRBD2 (6 bases). Germline values: CDR1 SQVTM, CDR2 ANQGSEA. Trimming took off 7 bases at V and 9 bases at J, with 26 bases between the two ends. The CDR3 has 15 residues. The CDR3 region is CSARDSSRASKTQYF. Written as DNA, the CDR3 is TGCAGCGCAAGGGACTCCAGTCGGGCCAGTAAAACGCAGTATTTT.

The V gene is TRBV19, the J gene TRBJ2-1; maybe TRBD1 (6 bases). CDR3 length: 16 amino acids. The germline V gene encodes CDR1 LNHDA and CDR2 SQIVND (reference sequence). The V and J ends lost 5 bases and 1 base respectively, with 15 bases between them. CDR3 region: CASSPRTTGSYNEQFF. Here the CDR3 DNA reads TGTGCCAGTAGTCCCAGAACAACAGGGTCCTACAATGAGCAGTTCTTC.

J is TRBJ1-2 and V is TRBV5-1, with 11 bases lining up with TRBD1. V trimming: 4 bases; J trimming: 7 bases; junction bases outside the gene matches: 3. Looked up from germline, CDR1 is SGHRS and CDR2 is YFSETQ. This CDR3 spans 13 amino acids. In DNA form, the CDR3 reads TGCGCCAGCAGCCGGACAGGGGGCTTTGGCTACACCTTC. This translates into CASSRTGGFGYTF. Together with reference TRBV5-1 and TRBJ1-2, the CDR3 gives the full variable domain: KAGVTQTPRYLIKTRGQQVTLSCSPISGHRSVSWYQQTPGQGLQFLFEYFSETQRNKGNFPGRFSGRQFSNSRSEMNVSTLELGDSALYLCASSRTGGFGYTFGSGTRLTVV.

This clone showed up just a few times. The V call is TRBV7-9, the J call TRBJ2-1, with D maybe TRBD1 (6 bases). Germline V lookup: CDR1 SEHNR, CDR2 FQNEAQ (reference sequence). V was pared by 4 bases and J by 8 bases, with 18 bases between. This CDR3 comprises 15 residues. This CDR3 is CASSSWGQSLDEQFF. In nucleotides, the CDR3 is TGTGCCAGCAGCTCGTGGGGGCAGTCTCTGGATGAGCAGTTCTTC. The full variable domain, completed using reference TRBV7-9 and TRBJ2-1, is DTGVSQNPRHKITKRGQNVTFRCDPISEHNRLYWYRQTLGQGPEFLTYFQNEAQLEKSRLLSDRFSAERPKGSFSTLEIQRTEQGDSAMYLCASSSWGQSLDEQFFGPGTRLTVL.

The rearrangement uses TRBV9 and TRBJ2-3; weak D call: TRBD2 (5 bases). Germline CDR1 SGDLS, CDR2 YYNGEE. This CDR3 has 12 residues. With 3 bases removed from V and 8 bases from J, the gap between germline ends came to 10 bases. CDR3 DNA sequence: TGTGCCAGCAGCGACCCTCGGGGTACGCAGTATTTT. Translation gives CASSDPRGTQYF.

The chain employs TRBV7-8 and TRBJ2-1; 7 bases agree with TRBD1. The CDR3 has 15 residues. Trimming took 3 bases from V and 5 from J; bases not matched to a gene: 7. Germline CDR1 SGHVS, CDR2 FQNEAQ. This CDR3 is CASSLARQGDNEQFF. The CDR3 DNA reads TGTGCCAGCAGCTTGGCCCGACAGGGAGACAATGAGCAGTTCTTC.

This clone was observed a few times. This rearrangement joins TRBV6-2 or TRBV6-3 to TRBJ1-1; possible D gene TRBD1, 5 bases. V was pared by 4 bases and J by 1 base, with 10 bases between. From germline, CDR1 is MNHEY and CDR2 SVGEGT. There are 14 residues in the CDR3. CDR3 sequence (DNA): TGTGCCAGCAGTTCAGGGCGGGGGAACACTGAAGCTTTCTTT. This encodes CASSSGRGNTEAFF.

The V call is TRBV5-1, the J call TRBJ2-5, with a possible D match to TRBD1 (6 bases). V was pared by 5 bases and J by 4 bases, with 18 bases between. The CDR3 has 15 residues. Germline V CDR1 and CDR2: SGHRS, YFSETQ. Written as DNA, the CDR3 is TGCGCCAGCAGAAAAGGTCAGGGGTCCGGAGAGACCCAGTACTTC. It translates to CASRKGQGSGETQYF.

The chain links TRBV27 to TRBJ2-6; D unresolved. V was clipped by 5 bases and J by 2 bases, with 4 bases between them. Germline CDR1 and CDR2: MNHEY and SMNVEV (reference sequence). This CDR3 is 13 amino acids long. The DNA for the CDR3 is TGTGCCAGCAGTCCTCCTGGGGCCAACGTCCTGACTTTC. Its protein is CASSPPGANVLTF.

This clone is a singleton in its sample. The V call is TRBV6-6, the J call TRBJ2-3, with a weak D call TRBD1 (7 bases). Germline V CDR1 and CDR2: MNHNY, SVGAGI (reference sequence). Trimming took 6 bases from V and 1 from J, leaving 14 bases between them. The length of the CDR3 is 15 residues. The CDR3 DNA follows: TGTGCCAGCAGATCCCAGGGGGGAGGCACAGATACGCAGTATTTT. Its protein is CASRSQGGGTDTQYF.

The chain recombines TRBV5-4 with TRBJ1-3, with D unresolved. The ends were cut back, 2 bases at V and 0 bases at J, with 9 bases in the middle. This CDR3 comprises 15 residues. Germline loops: CDR1 SGHNT, CDR2 YYREEE (reference sequence). CDR3 bases: TGTGCCAGCAGCTTCGACACGAGCTCTGGAAACACCATATATTTT. Translation: CASSFDTSSGNTIYF.

The gene calls are TRBV7-8 and TRBJ2-1; TRBD2 matches at 7 bases. V was clipped by 5 bases and J by 10 bases; unmatched bases: 14. CDR3 length: 15 residues. CDR1 and CDR2 from the germline V gene are SGHVS and FQNEAQ. Written as DNA, the CDR3 is TGTGCCAGCAGCCCTCCCGGGACTACCCAAGGGGAGCAGTTCTTC. Amino acids: CASSPPGTTQGEQFF.

The chain combines TRBV5-4 with TRBJ2-2; the match to TRBD2 covers 9 bases. The germline V gene encodes CDR1 SGHNT and CDR2 YYREEE (reference sequence). The trim removed 3 bases at V and 6 bases at J, leaving 6 bases unmatched. The CDR3 spans 15 residues. The CDR3 DNA is TGTGCCAGCAGCTACCCGGGACTAGCTCCCGGGGAGCTGTTTTTT. Protein: CASSYPGLAPGELFF.

The chain links TRBV10-3 to TRBJ1-2; TRBD1 aligns across 7 bases. The CDR3 has 15 amino acids. Trimming removed 7 bases from V and 2 bases from J; junction bases left unmatched: 10. Germline CDR1 ENHRY, CDR2 SYGVKD. Written as DNA, the CDR3 is TGTGCCATCACTCCGACAGGGCCCGGGAACTATGGCTACACCTTC. Its protein is CAITPTGPGNYGYTF.

The chain is built from TRBV4-2 and TRBJ1-1; D is ambiguous. The V end was cut by 1 base, the J end by 6 bases, with 21 bases between. Germline V gene data show CDR1 as LGHNA and CDR2 as YNFKEQ. The CDR3 contains 17 residues. The chain's CDR3 is CASSQGIQQRLGAEAFF. CDR3 nucleotide sequence: TGTGCCAGCAGCCAAGGGATACAACAGCGCCTGGGAGCTGAAGCTTTCTTT.

The chain carries TRBV9 and TRBJ2-2; D is uncertain. Germline loops: CDR1 SGDLS, CDR2 YYNGEE. Trimming took off 1 base at V and 7 bases at J, with 5 bases between the two ends. This CDR3 has 12 residues. The CDR3 DNA sequence: TGTGCCAGCAGCGTATCGGTCGGGGAGCTGTTTTTT. Translating gives CASSVSVGELFF.

The genes are TRBV5-8 and TRBJ1-5; 8 bases line up with TRBD1. The CDR3 is 17 amino acids. Per the germline V gene, CDR1 is SGHTS and CDR2 is YDEGEE. The ends lost 0 bases at V and 1 base at J; junction bases unmatched: 6. The CDR3 region has the DNA TGTGCCAGCAGCTTGGGGGCAGGGGGCTACAGCAATCAGCCCCAGCATTTT. Translation gives CASSLGAGGYSNQPQHF.

The chain couples TRBV6-6 to TRBJ1-5, with D maybe TRBD1 (6 bases). The CDR3 length is 14 residues. The ends were cut back, 6 bases at V and 2 bases at J, with 11 bases in the middle. Germline V CDR1 and CDR2: MNHNY, SVGAGI (reference sequence). The CDR3 loop reads CASRQGTGNQPQHF. The CDR3 DNA follows: TGTGCCAGCAGGCAGGGGACGGGCAATCAGCCCCAGCATTTT.